The 5 T cell receptor beta chains below come from one sample, sequenced in a study of beta chain features in type 1 diabetes. cDNA synthesis used the whole RNA isolate, giving expressed TCRB sequences. The data were produced by immunoSEQ multiplex PCR, yet TCRdb's version contains in-frame clones alone and is incomplete. The sample lists just under 150,000 clones, 8% to 13% occurring once. The sequenced material came from naive CD4+ T cells from blood. The receptors were sampled from a man aged 18 to 29 in good health.

The chain combines TRBV6-6 with TRBJ1-2, with 8 bases lining up with TRBD1. The CDR3 runs 15 residues. Germline V gives CDR1 MNHNY, CDR2 SVGAGI (reference sequence). After removal of 5 bases from V and 7 bases from J, the junction contained 12 bases not matched to a gene. As DNA, the CDR3 is TGTGCCAGCAGTCGACAGGACAGGGCGTCCATTGGCTACACCTTC. It codes for CASSRQDRASIGYTF.

The J gene is TRBJ1-3, the V gene TRBV6-6; D is undetermined. CDR3 length: 13 amino acids. Per germline, CDR1 MNHNY and CDR2 SVGAGI (reference sequence). Between the trimmed V and J ends, which lost 5 bases and 0 bases, there was a span of 5 bases. The chain's CDR3 is CASSQSSGNTIYF. CDR3 coding DNA: TGTGCCAGCAGTCAATCCTCTGGAAACACCATATATTTT.

This clone has only a few counts. V is TRBV10-3 and J is TRBJ2-3, with 9 nucleotides matching TRBD2. Germline V gene lookup returns CDR1 ENHRY and CDR2 SYGVKD. This CDR3 has 16 amino acids. Germline trimming cut 6 bases from V and 4 bases from J; bases unmatched to any gene: 11. The DNA of the CDR3 is TGTGCCATCAGGACCGCGTCGGCGGGGGGGCCAGATACGCAGTATTTT. Amino acids: CAIRTASAGGPDTQYF.

The chain couples TRBV7-2 to TRBJ2-7; D ambiguous. Germline V lookup: CDR1 SGHTA, CDR2 FQGNSA. CDR3 size: 14 residues. The V end was cut by 7 bases, the J end by 4 bases, with 17 bases between. The CDR3 loop is CASTIDTRKYEQYF. The DNA of the CDR3 is TGTGCCAGCACCATCGACACCCGAAAATACGAGCAGTACTTC. The full variable domain, completed using reference TRBV7-2 and TRBJ2-7, is GAGVSQSPSNKVTEKGKDVELRCDPISGHTALYWYRQSLGQGLEFLIYFQGNSAPDKSGLPSDRFSAERTGGSVSTLTIQRTQQEDSAVYLCASTIDTRKYEQYFGPGTRLTVT.

This clone was seen a few times. This CDR3 reads CASSPSGLAGSGANVLTF. The CDR3, as DNA: TGTGCCAGCAGCCCTAGCGGACTAGCGGGCTCTGGGGCCAACGTCCTGACTTTC. This sequence joins TRBV4-2 and TRBJ2-6, with 11 positions matching TRBD2. Germline V gene data show CDR1 as LGHNA and CDR2 as YNFKEQ. The junction had 5 bases not matched to a gene; V was cut back by 4 bases and J by 0 bases. The CDR3 covers 18 residues.